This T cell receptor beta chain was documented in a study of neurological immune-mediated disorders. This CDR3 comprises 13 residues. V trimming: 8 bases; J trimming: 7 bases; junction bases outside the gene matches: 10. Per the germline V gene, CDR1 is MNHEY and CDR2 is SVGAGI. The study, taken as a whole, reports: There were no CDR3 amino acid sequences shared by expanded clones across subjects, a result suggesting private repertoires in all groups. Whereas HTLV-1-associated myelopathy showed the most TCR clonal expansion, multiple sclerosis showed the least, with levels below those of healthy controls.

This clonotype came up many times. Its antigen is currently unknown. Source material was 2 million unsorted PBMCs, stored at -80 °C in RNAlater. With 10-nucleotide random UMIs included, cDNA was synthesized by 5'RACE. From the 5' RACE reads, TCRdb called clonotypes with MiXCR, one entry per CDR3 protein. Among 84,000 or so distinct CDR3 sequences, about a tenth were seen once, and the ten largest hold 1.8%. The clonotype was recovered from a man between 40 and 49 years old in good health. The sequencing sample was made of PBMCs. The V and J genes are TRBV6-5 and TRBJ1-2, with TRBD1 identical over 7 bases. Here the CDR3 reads CASRSRGSGGYTF. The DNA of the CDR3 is TGTGCCAGCCGTAGCAGGGGGTCCGGTGGCTACACCTTC.